This T cell receptor beta chain was recovered during a study of beta chain features in type 1 diabetes. General study results and limits: For cells with high TCR expression, cDNA sequencing could yield over-representation. Type 1 diabetes patients showed a moderate but significant shortening of TCRB CDR3s in all four CD4+ subsets. Here, the possible influence of HLA type (on TCRB rearrangement) remained unresolved.

The CDR3 is 14 amino acids. CDR1 is SGHTA and CDR2 is FQGNSA in the germline V gene. Trimming stripped 5 bases from V and 5 bases from J, with 10 bases between. Expressed TCRB transcripts got sequenced, as all isolated RNA was reverse transcribed. Sequencing was performed with immunoSEQ multiplex PCR; in TCRdb, only in-frame clones are kept and a portion is missing. Counted here are about 640,000 clones, 9.5% to 15% occurring once; the ten biggest clones make up over 0.1%. There are a few counts of this clone. The antigen is not known. This sequence was found in a young man with type 1 diabetes. The sequencing input was naive CD4+ T cells from blood. The chain is built from TRBV7-2 and TRBJ1-6; TRBD1 is a possible D gene (5 bases). Here the CDR3 DNA reads TGTGCCAGCAGCCGAGAGACAGATAATTCACCCCTCCACTTT. Its protein is CASSRETDNSPLHF. The full variable domain, with the rest looked up from reference TRBV7-2 and TRBJ1-6, is GAGVSQSPSNKVTEKGKDVELRCDPISGHTALYWYRQSLGQGLEFLIYFQGNSAPDKSGLPSDRFSAERTGGSVSTLTIQRTQQEDSAVYLCASSRETDNSPLHFGNGTRLTVT.